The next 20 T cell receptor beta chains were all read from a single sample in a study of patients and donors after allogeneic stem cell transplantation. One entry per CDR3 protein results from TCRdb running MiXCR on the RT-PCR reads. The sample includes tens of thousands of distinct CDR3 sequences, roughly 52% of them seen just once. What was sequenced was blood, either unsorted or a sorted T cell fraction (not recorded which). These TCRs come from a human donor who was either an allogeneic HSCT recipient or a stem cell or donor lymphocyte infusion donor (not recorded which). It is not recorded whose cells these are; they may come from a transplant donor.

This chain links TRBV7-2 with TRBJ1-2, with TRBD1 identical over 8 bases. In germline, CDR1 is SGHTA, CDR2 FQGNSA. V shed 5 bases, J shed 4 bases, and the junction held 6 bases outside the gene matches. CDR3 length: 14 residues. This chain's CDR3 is CASSPGQVPYGYTF. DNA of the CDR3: TGTGCCAGCAGCCCGGGACAGGTTCCCTATGGCTACACCTTC.

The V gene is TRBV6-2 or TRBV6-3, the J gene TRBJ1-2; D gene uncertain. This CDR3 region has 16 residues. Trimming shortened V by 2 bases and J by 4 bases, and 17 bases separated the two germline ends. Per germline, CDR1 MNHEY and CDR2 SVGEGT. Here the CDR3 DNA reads TGTGCCAGCAGTTACGACTTTAGGCGGACCTCCTATGGCTACACCTTC. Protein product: CASSYDFRRTSYGYTF.

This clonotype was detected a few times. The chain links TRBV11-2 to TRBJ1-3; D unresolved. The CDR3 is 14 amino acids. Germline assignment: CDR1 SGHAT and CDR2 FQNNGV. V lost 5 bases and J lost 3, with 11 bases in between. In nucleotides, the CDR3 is TGTGCCAGCAGCCCGGACTTCTATGGAAACACCATATATTTT. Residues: CASSPDFYGNTIYF.

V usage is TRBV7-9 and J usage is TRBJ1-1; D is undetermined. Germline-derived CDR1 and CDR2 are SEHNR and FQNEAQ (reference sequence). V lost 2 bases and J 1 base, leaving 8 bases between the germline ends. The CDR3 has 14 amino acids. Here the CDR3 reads CASSLYSRNTEAFF. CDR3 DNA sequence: TGTGCCAGCAGCTTATATAGCAGGAACACTGAAGCTTTCTTT.

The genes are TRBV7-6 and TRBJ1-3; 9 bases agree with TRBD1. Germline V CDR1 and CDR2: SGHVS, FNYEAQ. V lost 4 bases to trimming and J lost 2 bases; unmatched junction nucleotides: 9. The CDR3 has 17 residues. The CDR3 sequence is CASSSLPGQGTGNTIYF. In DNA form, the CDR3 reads TGTGCCAGCAGCTCCCTTCCGGGACAGGGAACTGGAAACACCATATATTTT.

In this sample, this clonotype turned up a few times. The CDR3 DNA follows: TGCAGTGCTAGGTCCCGGGTAGGACTCACTGAAGCTTTCTTT. It translates to CSARSRVGLTEAFF. This chain links TRBV20-1 with TRBJ1-1; no clear D. The V end lost 3 bases, the J end lost 4 bases, and 15 bases lay between the germline ends. The CDR3 is 14 amino acids. Looked up from germline, CDR1 is DFQATT and CDR2 is SNEGSKA (reference sequence).

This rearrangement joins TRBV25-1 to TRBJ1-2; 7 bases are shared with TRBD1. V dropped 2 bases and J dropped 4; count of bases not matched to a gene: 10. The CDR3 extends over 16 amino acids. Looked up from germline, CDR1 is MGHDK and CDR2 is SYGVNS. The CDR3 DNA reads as TGTGCCAGCAGTGAAAGCCCCAGGGGGGGTCTCTATGGCTACACCTTC. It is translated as CASSESPRGGLYGYTF.

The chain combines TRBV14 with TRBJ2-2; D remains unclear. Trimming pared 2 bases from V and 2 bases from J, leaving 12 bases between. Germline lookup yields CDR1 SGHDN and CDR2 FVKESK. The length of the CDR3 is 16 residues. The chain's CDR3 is CASSQRLISNTGELFF. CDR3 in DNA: TGTGCCAGCAGCCAACGACTCATATCCAACACCGGGGAGCTGTTTTTT.

This CDR3 is CATSRDLFQVPSHGYTF. The DNA of the CDR3 is TGTGCCACCAGCAGAGATCTGTTTCAGGTCCCGTCCCATGGCTACACCTTC. This chain joins TRBV15 and TRBJ1-2; D unresolved. CDR1 is LNHNV and CDR2 is YYDKDF in the germline V gene (reference sequence). This CDR3 comprises 17 residues. Trimming removed 0 bases from V and 6 bases from J, with 20 bases in between.

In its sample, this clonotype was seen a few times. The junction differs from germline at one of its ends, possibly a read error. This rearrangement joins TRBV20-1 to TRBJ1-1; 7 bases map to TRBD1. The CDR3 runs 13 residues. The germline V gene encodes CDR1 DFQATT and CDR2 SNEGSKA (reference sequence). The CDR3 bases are TGCAGTGCCACCGGGACAGTGAACACTGAAGTTTTCTTT. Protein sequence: CSATGTVNTEVFF.

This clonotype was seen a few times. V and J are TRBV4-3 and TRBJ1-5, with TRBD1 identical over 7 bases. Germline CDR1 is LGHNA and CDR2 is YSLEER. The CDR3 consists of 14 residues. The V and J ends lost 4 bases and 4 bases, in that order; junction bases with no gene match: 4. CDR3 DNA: TGCGCCAGCAGCCCCGGGACAGCTAATCAGCCCCAGCATTTT. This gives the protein CASSPGTANQPQHF.

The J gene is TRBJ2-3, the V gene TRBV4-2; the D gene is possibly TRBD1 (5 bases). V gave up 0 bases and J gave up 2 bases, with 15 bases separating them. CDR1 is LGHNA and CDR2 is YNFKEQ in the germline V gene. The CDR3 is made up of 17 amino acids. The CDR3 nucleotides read TGTGCCAGCAGCCAAGATCTTACAGGCCCTGTCACAGATACGCAGTATTTT. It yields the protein CASSQDLTGPVTDTQYF.

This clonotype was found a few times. CDR3 protein: CSVNWQGSISEAFF. CDR3 DNA: TGCAGCGTTAACTGGCAGGGGTCTATTTCTGAAGCTTTCTTT. J is TRBJ1-1 and V is TRBV29-1, with a possible D match to TRBD1 (6 bases). The V end was cut by 5 bases, the J end by 6 bases, with 19 bases between. CDR3 size: 14 residues. The germline CDR1 and CDR2 sequences are SQVTM and ANQGSEA.

This CDR3 reads CASSEHPPHYGYTF. CDR3 nucleotide sequence: TGTGCCAGCAGCGAACACCCTCCTCACTATGGCTACACCTTC. The gene calls are TRBV7-2 and TRBJ1-2; no definite D call. This CDR3 is built from 14 residues. V was shortened by 5 bases and J by 3 bases, with 13 bases between the two germline ends. CDR1 and CDR2 from the germline V gene are SGHTA and FQGNSA.

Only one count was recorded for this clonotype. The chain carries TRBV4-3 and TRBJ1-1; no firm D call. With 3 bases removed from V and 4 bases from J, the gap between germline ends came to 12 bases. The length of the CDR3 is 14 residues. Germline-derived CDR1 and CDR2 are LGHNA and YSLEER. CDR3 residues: CASSQFAAGTEAFF. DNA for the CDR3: TGCGCCAGCAGCCAGTTTGCCGCGGGCACTGAAGCTTTCTTT.

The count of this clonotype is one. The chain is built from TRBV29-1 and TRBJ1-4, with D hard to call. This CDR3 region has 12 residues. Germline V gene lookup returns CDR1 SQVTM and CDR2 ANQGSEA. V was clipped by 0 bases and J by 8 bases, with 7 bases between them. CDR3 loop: CSVEDRREKLFF. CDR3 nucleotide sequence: TGCAGCGTTGAAGATCGCCGGGAAAAACTGTTTTTT.

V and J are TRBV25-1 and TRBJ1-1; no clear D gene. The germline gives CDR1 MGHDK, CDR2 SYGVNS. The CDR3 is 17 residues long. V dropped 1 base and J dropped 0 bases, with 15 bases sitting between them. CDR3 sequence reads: CASSESLSFGLNTEAFF. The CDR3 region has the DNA TGTGCCAGCAGTGAATCTCTCTCCTTTGGCTTGAACACTGAAGCTTTCTTT. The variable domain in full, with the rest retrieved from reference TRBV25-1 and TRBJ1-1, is EADIYQTPRYLVIGTGKKITLECSQTMGHDKMYWYQQDPGMELHLIHYSYGVNSTEKGDLSSESTVSRIRTEHFPLTLESARPSHTSQYLCASSESLSFGLNTEAFFGQGTRLTVV.

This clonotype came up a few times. The CDR3 DNA follows: TGTGCCAGCAGCCGACGGGTAGGGCAGAACACTGAAGCTTTCTTT. It encodes CASSRRVGQNTEAFF. The chain has TRBV7-2 and TRBJ1-1; no clear D gene. The V gene lost 5 bases and the J gene lost 1 base, with 14 bases spanning the gap. From germline, CDR1 is SGHTA and CDR2 FQGNSA. The CDR3 loop spans 15 amino acids.

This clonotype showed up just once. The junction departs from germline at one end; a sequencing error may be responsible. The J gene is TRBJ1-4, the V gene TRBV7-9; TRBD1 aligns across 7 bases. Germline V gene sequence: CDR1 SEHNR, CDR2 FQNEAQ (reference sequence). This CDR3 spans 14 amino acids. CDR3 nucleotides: TGTGCCAGCAGCTTGTCAGGGGGAAATGAAAAACCGTTTTTT. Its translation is CASSLSGGNEKPFF.

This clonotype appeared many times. CDR3 loop: CASEDGVADTQYF. As DNA, the CDR3 is TGTGCCAGCGAAGACGGGGTGGCAGATACGCAGTATTTT. This chain connects TRBV2 to TRBJ2-3; D is possibly TRBD2 (5 bases). V was clipped by 8 bases and J by 4 bases, with 13 bases between them. Germline lookup yields CDR1 SNHLY and CDR2 FYNNEI. The CDR3 extends over 13 amino acids.